Ten or more counts support the clone carrying this TCR beta chain. The antigen remains undetermined. The CDR3 loop spans 12 amino acids. Trimming stripped 3 bases from V and 4 bases from J, with 9 bases between. Per the germline V gene, CDR1 is DFQATT and CDR2 is SNEGSKA (reference sequence). Using its own MiXCR run on the 5' RACE reads, TCRdb lists one record per CDR3 protein. The data hold hundreds of thousands of distinct CDR3 sequences, with roughly 25% observed a single time. This specimen belongs to a study of CD8 T cells in ankylosing spondylitis. Study-level points and caveats: Characteristic of ankylosing spondylitis blood, it appeared, was a TCR beta motif comprising roughly 8 highly homologous variants.

The rearrangement uses TRBV20-1 and TRBJ1-2; D unresolved. Input material: blood, either unsorted or a sorted T cell fraction (not recorded which). The source of this sequence is a male donor with ankylosing spondylitis. CDR3 bases: TGCAGTGCTAGTGGAGGAGGCTATGGCTACACCTTC. It specifies CSASGGGYGYTF.